Sequencing of this T cell receptor beta chain was carried out in a study of cytotoxic CD8 clonotypes in ibrutinib-treated CLL. For the study at large: Roughly 10 relapsed/refractory, some 15 treatment-naive; around 18 IGHV unmutated. Whole-study findings and limits: Starting clonality was above that of age-matched healthy donors and tracked circulating CD8+ T-cell counts. Under treatment, the uncommon public clonotypes either contracted or remained stable.

The CDR3 is 15 residues long. The V gene lost 5 bases and the J gene lost 0 bases, with 11 bases spanning the gap. The germline V gene has CDR1 SEHNR and CDR2 FQNEAQ (reference sequence). Only in-frame clones appear in the TCRdb table, and some are missing; sequencing was by immunoSEQ multiplex PCR. The table shows 250,000 or so clones, with 70% occurring only once. In regard to this clone: Its antigen is undetermined.

The sequence derives from a human donor with chronic lymphocytic leukemia. The gene calls are TRBV7-9 and TRBJ2-1; D is undetermined. Material: PBMCs, obtained after 24 months of ibrutinib treatment. CDR3 amino acids: CASSPDSRSYNEQFF. The CDR3 region has the DNA TGTGCCAGCAGCCCAGATTCACGCTCCTACAATGAGCAGTTCTTC.